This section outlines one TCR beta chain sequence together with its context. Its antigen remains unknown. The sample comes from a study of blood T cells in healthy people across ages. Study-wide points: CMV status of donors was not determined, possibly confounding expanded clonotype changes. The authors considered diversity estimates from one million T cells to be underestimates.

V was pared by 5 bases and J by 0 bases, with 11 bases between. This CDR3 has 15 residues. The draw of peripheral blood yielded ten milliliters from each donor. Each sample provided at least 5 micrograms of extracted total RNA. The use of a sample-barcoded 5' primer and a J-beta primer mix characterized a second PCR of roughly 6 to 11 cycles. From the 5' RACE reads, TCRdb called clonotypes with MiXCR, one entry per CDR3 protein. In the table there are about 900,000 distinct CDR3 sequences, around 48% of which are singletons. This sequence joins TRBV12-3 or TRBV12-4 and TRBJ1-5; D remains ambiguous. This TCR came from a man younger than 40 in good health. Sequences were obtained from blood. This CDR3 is CASSPSPYSNQPQHF. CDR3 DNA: TGTGCCAGCAGTCCAAGCCCCTATAGCAATCAGCCCCAGCATTTT.